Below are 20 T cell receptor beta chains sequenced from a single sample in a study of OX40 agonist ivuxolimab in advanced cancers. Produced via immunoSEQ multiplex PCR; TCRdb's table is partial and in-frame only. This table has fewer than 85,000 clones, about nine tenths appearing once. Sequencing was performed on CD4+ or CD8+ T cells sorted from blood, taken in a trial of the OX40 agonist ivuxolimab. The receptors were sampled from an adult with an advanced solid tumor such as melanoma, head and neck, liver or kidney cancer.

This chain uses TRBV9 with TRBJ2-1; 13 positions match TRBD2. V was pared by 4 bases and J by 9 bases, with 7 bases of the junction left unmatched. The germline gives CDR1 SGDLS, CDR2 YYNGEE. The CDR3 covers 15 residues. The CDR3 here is CASSPGLAGAVEQFF. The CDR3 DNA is TGTGCCAGCAGCCCCGGACTAGCGGGAGCGGTTGAGCAGTTCTTC. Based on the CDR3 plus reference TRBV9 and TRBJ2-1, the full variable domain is DSGVTQTPKHLITATGQRVTLRCSPRSGDLSVYWYQQSLDQGLQFLIQYYNGEERAKGNILERFSAQQFPDLHSELNLSSLELGDSALYFCASSPGLAGAVEQFFGPGTRLTVL.

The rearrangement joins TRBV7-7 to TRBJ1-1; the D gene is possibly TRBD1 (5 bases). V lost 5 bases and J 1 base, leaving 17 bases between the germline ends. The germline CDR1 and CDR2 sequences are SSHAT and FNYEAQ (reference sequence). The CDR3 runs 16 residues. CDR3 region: CASSIGGEYGNTEAFF. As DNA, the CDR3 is TGTGCCAGCAGCATCGGGGGGGAGTATGGGAACACTGAAGCTTTCTTT.

The CDR3 region has the DNA TGTGCCAGCGAGACAGACATGAACACTGAAGCTTTCTTT. Translated: CASETDMNTEAFF. The chain uses TRBV2 and TRBJ1-1; tentatively, D is TRBD1 (5 bases). The V and J ends lost 8 bases and 0 bases respectively, with 10 bases between them. Germline CDR1 reads SNHLY; CDR2 reads FYNNEI. The CDR3 contains 13 residues.

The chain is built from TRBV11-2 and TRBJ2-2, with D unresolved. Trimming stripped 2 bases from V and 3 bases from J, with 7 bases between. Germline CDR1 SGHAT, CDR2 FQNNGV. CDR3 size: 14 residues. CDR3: CASSLFPDTGELFF. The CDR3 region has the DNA TGTGCCAGCAGCTTATTCCCCGACACCGGGGAGCTGTTTTTT.

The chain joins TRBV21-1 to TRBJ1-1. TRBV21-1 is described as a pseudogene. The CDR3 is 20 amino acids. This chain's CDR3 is CASSKEGGGGGVGLNTEAFF. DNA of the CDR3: TGTGCCAGCAGCAAAGAAGGGGGGGGTGGCGGAGTAGGACTGAACACTGAAGCTTTCTTT.

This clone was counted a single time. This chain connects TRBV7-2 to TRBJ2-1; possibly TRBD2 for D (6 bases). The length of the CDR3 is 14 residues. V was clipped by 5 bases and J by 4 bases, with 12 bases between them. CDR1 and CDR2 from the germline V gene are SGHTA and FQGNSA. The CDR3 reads CASSPGTFYNEQFF. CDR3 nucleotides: TGTGCCAGCAGCCCGGGGACTTTTTACAATGAGCAGTTCTTC.

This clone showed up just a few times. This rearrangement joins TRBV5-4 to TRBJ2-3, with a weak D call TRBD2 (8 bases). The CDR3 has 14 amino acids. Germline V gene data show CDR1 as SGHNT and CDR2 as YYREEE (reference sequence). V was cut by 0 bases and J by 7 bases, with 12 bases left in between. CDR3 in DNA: TGTGCCAGCAGCTTGGCGGGAGGGGGCAATACGCAGTATTTT. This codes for CASSLAGGGNTQYF.

This CDR3 is CASSPGEVGNTEAFF. In nucleotides, the CDR3 is TGTGCCAGCAGCCCAGGGGAGGTTGGGAACACTGAAGCTTTCTTT. The genes are TRBV7-9 and TRBJ1-1; D perhaps matches TRBD1 (6 bases). The V gene's germline CDR1 is SEHNR and CDR2 FQNEAQ (reference sequence). CDR3 size: 15 residues. Trimming stripped 5 bases from V and 1 base from J, with 14 bases between. The full variable domain, its missing parts supplied by reference TRBV7-9 and TRBJ1-1, is DTGVSQNPRHKITKRGQNVTFRCDPISEHNRLYWYRQTLGQGPEFLTYFQNEAQLEKSRLLSDRFSAERPKGSFSTLEIQRTEQGDSAMYLCASSPGEVGNTEAFFGQGTRLTVV.

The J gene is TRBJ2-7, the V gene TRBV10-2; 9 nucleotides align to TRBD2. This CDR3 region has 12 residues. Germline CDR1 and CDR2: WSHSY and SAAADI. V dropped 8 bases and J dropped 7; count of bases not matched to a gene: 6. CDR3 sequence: CASGAGGTEQYF. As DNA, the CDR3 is TGCGCCAGCGGAGCGGGGGGAACGGAGCAGTACTTC.

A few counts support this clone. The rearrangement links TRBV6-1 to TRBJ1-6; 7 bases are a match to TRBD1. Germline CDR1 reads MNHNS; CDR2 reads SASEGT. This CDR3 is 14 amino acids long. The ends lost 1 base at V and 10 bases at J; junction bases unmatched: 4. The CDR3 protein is CASSEGRGSSPLHF. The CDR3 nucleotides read TGTGCCAGCAGTGAAGGCAGGGGGTCCTCACCCCTCCACTTT.

The CDR3 DNA is TGTGCTAGTGGTTTGGTACTGATGAACACTGAAGCTTTCTTT. The encoded protein is CASGLVLMNTEAFF. The rearrangement uses TRBV12-5 and TRBJ1-1; D remains unclear. Trimming removed 0 bases from V and 0 bases from J, with 5 bases in between. The CDR3 consists of 14 residues. Germline assignment: CDR1 LGHNT and CDR2 FRNRAP.

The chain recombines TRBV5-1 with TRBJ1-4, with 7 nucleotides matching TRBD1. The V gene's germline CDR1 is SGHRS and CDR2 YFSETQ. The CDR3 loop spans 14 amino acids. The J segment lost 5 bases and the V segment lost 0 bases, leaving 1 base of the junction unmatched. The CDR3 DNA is TGCGCCAGCAGCTTGGACAGGGGAAATGAAAAACTGTTTTTT. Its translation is CASSLDRGNEKLFF.

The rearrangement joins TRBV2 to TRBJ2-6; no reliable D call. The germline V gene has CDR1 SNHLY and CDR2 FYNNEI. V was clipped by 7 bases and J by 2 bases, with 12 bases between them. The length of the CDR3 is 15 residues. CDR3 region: CASTTDRTGANVLTF. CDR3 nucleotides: TGTGCCAGCACCACGGACCGGACTGGGGCCAACGTCCTGACTTTC.

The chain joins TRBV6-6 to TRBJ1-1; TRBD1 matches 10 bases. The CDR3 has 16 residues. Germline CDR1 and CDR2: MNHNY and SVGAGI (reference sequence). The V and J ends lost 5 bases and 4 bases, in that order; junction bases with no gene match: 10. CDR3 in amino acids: CASSKRDRGLGTEAFF. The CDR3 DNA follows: TGTGCCAGCAGTAAACGGGACAGGGGTCTCGGCACTGAAGCTTTCTTT.

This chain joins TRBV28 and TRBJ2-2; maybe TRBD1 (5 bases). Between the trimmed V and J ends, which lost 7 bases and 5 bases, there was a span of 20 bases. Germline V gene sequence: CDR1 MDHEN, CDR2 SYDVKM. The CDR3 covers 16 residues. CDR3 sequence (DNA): TGTGCCAGCACTTACTTAGGGGTACAGAAGACCGGGGAGCTGTTTTTT. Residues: CASTYLGVQKTGELFF.

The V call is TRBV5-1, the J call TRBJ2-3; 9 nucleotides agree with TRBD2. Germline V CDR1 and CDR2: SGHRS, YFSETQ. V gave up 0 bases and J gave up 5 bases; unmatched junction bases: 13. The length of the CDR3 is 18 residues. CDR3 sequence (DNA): TGCGCCAGCAGCTTGGATCTACTAGCGGGTGGGGGTGGAGATACGCAGTATTTT. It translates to CASSLDLLAGGGGDTQYF.

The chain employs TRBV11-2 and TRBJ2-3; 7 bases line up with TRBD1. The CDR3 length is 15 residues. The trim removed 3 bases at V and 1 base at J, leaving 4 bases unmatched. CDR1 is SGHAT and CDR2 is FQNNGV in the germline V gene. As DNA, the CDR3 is TGTGCCAGCAGCTTCACAGGGGCCCGCACAGATACGCAGTATTTT. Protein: CASSFTGARTDTQYF.

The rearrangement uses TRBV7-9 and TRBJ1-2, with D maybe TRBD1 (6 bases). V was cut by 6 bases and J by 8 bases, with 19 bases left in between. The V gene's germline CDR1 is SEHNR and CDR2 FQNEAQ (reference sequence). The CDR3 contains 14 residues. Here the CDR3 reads CASSLPGQTSGYTF. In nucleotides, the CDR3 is TGTGCCAGCAGTCTCCCGGGACAAACGTCCGGCTACACCTTC.

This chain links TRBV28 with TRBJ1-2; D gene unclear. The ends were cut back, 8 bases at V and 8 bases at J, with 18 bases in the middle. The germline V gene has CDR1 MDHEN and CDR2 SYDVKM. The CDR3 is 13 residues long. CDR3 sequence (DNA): TGTGCCAGCGCCCCTGACCTGATACCGGGCTACACCTTC. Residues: CASAPDLIPGYTF.

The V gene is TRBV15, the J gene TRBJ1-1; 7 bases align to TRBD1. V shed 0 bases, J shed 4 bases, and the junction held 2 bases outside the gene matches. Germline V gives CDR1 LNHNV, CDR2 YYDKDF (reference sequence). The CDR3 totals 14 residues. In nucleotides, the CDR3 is TGTGCCACCAGCAGAGATGGACAGGTCACTGAAGCTTTCTTT. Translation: CATSRDGQVTEAFF. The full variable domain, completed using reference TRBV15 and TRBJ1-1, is DAMVIQNPRYQVTQFGKPVTLSCSQTLNHNVMYWYQQKSSQAPKLLFHYYDKDFNNEADTPDNFQSRRPNTSFCFLDIRSPGLGDTAMYLCATSRDGQVTEAFFGQGTRLTVV.